This T cell receptor beta chain was sequenced in a study of OX40 agonist ivuxolimab in advanced cancers. Across the study: Previous treatment with anti-PD-1, anti-PD-L1 or anti-CTLA-4 therapy was allowed; 40% had received some.

Regarding the study as a whole: There were, on average, more expanded clones in CD8+ T cells than in CD4+.

Patients with autoimmune history or systemic immunosuppression were excluded. Trimming left V 7 bases short and J 3 bases short, with 22 bases between. Germline-derived CDR1 and CDR2 are SGHNT and YYREEE (reference sequence). The CDR3 runs to 16 residues. Turning to this clone: Antigen unknown.

Method: immunoSEQ multiplex PCR; TCRdb's copy keeps in-frame clones and lacks some. The sample includes about 44,000 clones, under 90% of them seen just once. The TCR was taken from an adult with an advanced solid tumor such as melanoma, head and neck, liver or kidney cancer. The V call is TRBV5-4, the J call TRBJ1-2, with D perhaps TRBD1 (6 bases). This sample comprised CD4+ or CD8+ T cells sorted from blood, obtained in a trial of the OX40 agonist ivuxolimab. The CDR3 protein is CASRKTGKGQDYGYTF. Written as DNA, the CDR3 is TGTGCCAGCCGTAAAACAGGGAAAGGACAAGACTATGGCTACACCTTC.